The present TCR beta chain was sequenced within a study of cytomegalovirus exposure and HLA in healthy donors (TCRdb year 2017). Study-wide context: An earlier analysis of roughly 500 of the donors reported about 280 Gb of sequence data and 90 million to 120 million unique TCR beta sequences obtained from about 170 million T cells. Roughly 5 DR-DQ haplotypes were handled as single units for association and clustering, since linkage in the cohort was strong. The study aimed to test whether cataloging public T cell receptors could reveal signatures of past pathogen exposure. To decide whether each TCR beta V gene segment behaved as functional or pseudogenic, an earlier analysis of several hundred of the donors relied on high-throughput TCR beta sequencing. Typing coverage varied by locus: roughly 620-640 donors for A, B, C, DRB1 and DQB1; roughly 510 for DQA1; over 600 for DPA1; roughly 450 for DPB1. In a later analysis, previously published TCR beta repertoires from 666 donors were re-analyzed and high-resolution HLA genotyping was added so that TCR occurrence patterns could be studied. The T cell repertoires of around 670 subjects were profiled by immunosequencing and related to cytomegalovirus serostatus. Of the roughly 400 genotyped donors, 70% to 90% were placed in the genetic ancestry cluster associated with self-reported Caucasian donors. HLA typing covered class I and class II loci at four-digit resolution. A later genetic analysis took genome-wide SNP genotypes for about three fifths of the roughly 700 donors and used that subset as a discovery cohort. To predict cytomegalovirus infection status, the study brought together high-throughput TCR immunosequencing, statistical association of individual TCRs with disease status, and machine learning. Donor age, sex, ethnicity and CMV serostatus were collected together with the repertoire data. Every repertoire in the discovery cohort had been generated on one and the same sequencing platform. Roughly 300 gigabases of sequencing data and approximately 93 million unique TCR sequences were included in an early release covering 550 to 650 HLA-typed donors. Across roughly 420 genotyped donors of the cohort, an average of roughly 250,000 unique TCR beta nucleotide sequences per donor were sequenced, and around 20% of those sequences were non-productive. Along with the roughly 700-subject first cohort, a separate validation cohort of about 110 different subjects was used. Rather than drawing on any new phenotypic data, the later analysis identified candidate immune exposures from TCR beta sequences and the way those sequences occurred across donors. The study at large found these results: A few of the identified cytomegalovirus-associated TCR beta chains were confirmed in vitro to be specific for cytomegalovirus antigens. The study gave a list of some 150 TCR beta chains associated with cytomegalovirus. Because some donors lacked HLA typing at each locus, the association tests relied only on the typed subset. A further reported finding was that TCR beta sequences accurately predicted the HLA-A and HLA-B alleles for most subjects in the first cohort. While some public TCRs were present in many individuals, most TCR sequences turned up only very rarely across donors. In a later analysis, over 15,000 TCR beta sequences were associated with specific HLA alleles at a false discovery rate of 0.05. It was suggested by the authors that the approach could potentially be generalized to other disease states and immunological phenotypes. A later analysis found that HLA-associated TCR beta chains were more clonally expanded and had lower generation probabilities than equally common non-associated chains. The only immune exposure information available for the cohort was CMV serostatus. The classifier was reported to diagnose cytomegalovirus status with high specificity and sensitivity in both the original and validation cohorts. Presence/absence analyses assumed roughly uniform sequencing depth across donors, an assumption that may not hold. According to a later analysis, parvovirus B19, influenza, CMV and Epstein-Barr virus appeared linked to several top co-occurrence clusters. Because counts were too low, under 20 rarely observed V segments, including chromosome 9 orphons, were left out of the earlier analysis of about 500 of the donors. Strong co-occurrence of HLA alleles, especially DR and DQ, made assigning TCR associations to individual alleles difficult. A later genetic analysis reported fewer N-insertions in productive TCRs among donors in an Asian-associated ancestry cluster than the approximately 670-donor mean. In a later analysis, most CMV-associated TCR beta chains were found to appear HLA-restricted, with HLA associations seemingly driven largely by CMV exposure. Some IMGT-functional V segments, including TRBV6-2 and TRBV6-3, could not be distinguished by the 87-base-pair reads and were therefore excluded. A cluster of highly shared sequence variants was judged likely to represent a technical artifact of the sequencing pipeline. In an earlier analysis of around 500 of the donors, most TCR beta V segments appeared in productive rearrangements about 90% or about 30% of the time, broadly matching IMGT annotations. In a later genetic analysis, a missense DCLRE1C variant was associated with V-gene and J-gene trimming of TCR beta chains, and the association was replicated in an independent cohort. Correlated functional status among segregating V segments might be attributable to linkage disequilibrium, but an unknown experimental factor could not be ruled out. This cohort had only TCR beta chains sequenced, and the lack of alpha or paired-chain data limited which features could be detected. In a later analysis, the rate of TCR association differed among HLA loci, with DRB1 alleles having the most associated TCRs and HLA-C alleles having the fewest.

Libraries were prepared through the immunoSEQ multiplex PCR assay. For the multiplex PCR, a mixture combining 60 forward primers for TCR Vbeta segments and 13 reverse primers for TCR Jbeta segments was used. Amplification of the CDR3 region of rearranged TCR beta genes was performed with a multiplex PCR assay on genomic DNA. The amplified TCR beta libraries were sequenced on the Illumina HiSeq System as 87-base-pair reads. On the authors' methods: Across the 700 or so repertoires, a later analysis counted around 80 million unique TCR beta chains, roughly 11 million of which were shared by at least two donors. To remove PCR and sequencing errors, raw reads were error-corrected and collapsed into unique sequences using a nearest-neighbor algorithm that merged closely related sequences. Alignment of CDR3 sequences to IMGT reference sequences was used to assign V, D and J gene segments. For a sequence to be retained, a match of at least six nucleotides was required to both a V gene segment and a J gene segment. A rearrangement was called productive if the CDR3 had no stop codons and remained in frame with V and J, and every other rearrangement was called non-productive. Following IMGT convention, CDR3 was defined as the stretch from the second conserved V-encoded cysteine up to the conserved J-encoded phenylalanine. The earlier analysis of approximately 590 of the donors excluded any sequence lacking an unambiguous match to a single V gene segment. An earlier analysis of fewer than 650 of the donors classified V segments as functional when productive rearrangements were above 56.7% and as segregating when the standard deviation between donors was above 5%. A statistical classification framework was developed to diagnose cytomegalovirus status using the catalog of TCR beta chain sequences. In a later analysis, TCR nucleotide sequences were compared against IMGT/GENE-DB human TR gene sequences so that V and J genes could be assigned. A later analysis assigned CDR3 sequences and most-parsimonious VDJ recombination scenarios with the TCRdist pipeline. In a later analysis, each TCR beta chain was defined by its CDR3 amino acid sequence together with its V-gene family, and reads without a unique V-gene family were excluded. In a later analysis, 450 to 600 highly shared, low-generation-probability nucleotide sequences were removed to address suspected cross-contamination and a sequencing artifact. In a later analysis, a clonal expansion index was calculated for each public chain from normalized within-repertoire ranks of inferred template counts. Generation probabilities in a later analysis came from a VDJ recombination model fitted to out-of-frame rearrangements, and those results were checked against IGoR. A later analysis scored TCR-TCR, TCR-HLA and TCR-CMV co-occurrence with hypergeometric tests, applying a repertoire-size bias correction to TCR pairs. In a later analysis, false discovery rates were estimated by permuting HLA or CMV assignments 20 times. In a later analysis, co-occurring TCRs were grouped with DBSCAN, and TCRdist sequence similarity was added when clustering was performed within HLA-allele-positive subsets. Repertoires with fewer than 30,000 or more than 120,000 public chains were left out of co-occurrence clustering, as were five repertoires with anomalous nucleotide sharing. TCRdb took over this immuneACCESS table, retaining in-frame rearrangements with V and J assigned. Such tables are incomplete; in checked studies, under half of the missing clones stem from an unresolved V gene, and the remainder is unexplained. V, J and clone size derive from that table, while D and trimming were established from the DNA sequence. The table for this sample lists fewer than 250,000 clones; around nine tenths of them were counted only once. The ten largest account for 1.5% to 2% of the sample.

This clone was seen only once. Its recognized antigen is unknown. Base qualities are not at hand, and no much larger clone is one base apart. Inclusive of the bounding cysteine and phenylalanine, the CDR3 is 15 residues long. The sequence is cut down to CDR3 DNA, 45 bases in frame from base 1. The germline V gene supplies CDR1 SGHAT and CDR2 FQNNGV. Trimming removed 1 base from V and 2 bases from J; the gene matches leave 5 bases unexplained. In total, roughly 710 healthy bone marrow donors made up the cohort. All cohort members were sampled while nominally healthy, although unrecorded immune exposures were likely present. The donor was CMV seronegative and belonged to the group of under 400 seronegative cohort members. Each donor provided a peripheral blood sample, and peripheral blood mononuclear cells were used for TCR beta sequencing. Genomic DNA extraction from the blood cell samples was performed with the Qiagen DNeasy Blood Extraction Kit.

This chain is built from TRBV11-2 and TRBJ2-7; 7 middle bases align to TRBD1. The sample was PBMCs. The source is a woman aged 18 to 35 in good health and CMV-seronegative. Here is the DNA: TGTGCCAGCAGCTTAGGGGACAGCCTGGCCTACGAGCAGTACTTC. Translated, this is CASSLGDSLAYEQYF.